This T cell receptor (beta chain) was retrieved from a study of cytotoxic CD8 clonotypes in ibrutinib-treated CLL. This CDR3 contains 15 residues. The V end lost 3 bases, the J end lost 5 bases, and 11 bases lay between the germline ends. Per germline, CDR1 MNHEY and CDR2 SMNVEV (reference sequence). TCRdb's copy holds only in-frame clones and misses some; the assay was immunoSEQ multiplex PCR. Of nearly 100,000 clones listed, about 72% are singletons. This TCR was sampled from a human donor with chronic lymphocytic leukemia. The sequences come from PBMCs, collected after 12 months of ibrutinib treatment. This chain links TRBV27 with TRBJ1-6; D not certain. Here the CDR3 DNA reads TGTGCCAGCAGTTTGGGAGCTGCTAATAATTCACCCCTCCACTTT. It encodes CASSLGAANNSPLHF.